This TCR beta chain was sequenced for a study of long-term antiretroviral therapy in people with HIV (dated by TCRdb to between 2021 and 2024). About the full investigation: The earliest samples were collected approximately a decade before the 2015 WHO recommendation for immediate ART, a period when ART was typically delayed until CD4 counts fell. Of the 30 participants with HIV, roughly 10 were female. This retrospective serial study examined whether starting ART and sustained HIV suppression were associated with changes in the composition and diversity of the TRB repertoire in peripheral blood. No cross-contamination during QIAcube processing turned up in test extractions that ran a monoclonal T-cell line alongside about 30 polyclonal samples. A total of over 150 cryopreserved PBMC samples came from approximately 30 adults with confirmed HIV infection and were collected serially over a mean of about six years (range 1-12). The paper as a whole reports these results and caveats: The samples were dated from the mid-2000s to the late 2010s, and the ART regimens that were used may be less effective than current ART regimens. CDR3 length ranges in HIV repertoires were narrower than in controls, and network structure suggested an antigen-experienced repertoire with only a slight naive shift after ART. Limited PBMC availability meant only the TCR beta chain was sequenced, without alpha chain pairing. The repertoire was dominated across all time points by expanded TRB clones identified before ART initiation, although this dominance was seen to fluctuate and to decrease in many PLHIV after ART. Unsorted PBMC were profiled instead of sorted CD4+ and CD8+ T cells because pre-ART samples had limited cell numbers. A significant increase in TRB diversity was found to be associated with ART initiation, although TRB diversity was observed to remain significantly below that of transplant donor controls even after long-term ART. No data were available on ART adherence, viral resistance or therapy changes, limiting inferences about post-ART repertoire changes.

Sequencing of the TRB variable region was done with the immunoSEQ hsTCRB v3.0 assay at survey level resolution. A depth of roughly 35,000-55,000 T-cell genomes per sample was targeted for TRB sequencing. An Illumina MiSeq with a v3 150-cycle kit was used to sequence the pooled TRB libraries. The study's own analysis went as follows. Repertoire analysis was performed in R inside a reproducible Nextflow workflow that covered QC, data transformation and analysis. LymphoSeq2, an R package for AIRR-Seq data exploration, was used to implement custom analyses. After excluding a few samples that yielded fewer than 5000 total TRB sequences, around 190 HIV repertoires remained for analysis. Among the approximately 190 retained HIV repertoires, fewer than 65 were collected before ART initiation and around 130 after ART initiation. Repertoires were downsampled to 5000 TRB nucleotide sequences, and summary statistics were averaged over 100 downsampling iterations. TRB sequences were retained for analysis only if CDR3 regions of at least seven amino acids were present. A Shannon entropy-derived clonality score and the Gini coefficient were used to measure diversity. In repertoire networks, the top 5000 CDR3 amino acid sequences were linked whenever an edit distance of one separated two sequences. Antigen specificity groups and MHC restriction were predicted for TRB CDR3 amino acid sequences with GLIPH2. Known CMV, EBV, HIV or tissue antigen associations were flagged by matching CDR3 amino acid sequences against VDJdb and McPAS-TCR. Pre-ART, post-ART and control groups were compared with Wilcoxon signed-rank tests and Holm-Bonferroni correction. TCRdb holds this immuneACCESS table with in-frame rearrangements only. Some clones are missing; in checked studies, unresolved V genes explain under half, and the rest has no known cause. That table furnishes V, J and clone size, whereas the DNA furnished D and trimming. The sample table holds roughly 20,000 clones, of which 79% were seen once. The top ten constitute roughly a tenth of the sample.

The CDR3 covers 15 residues, taking in both the cysteine and the phenylalanine. The retained sequence is limited to the CDR3, 45 bases, with the frame set at the first base. Sequences SEHNR (CDR1) and FQNEAQ (CDR2) are obtained from the germline V gene (reference sequence). The germline ends are 10 bases apart after V is trimmed by 1 base and J by 1 base. In the case of this clone: Its target antigen remains unknown. Base qualities are missing; no much larger clone stands one base away.

Inclusion was restricted to participants for whom at least one PBMC sample before ART initiation and at least two post-ART samples were available. Treatment was received in the United States of America by all participants with HIV. Before DNA extraction, cryopreserved samples of about 0.95-11 million PBMC were thawed and washed. At the time of the earliest PBMC sample, participants with HIV were aged between roughly 20 and 55 years. Each participant contributed PBMC samples from 1-4 timepoints before ART initiation and 2-8 timepoints after ART initiation, with a median of 7 samples. Serial HIV viral load, CD4+ T-cell count, ART history and demographic data were obtained for every participant. Using a Qiagen kit on a QIAcube, genomic DNA was extracted from unsorted PBMC, with samples processed in batches of 12.

The chain joins TRBV7-9 to TRBJ1-1; TRBD1 is possibly the D segment (5 matching bases). Sequenced material: unsorted PBMCs, taken 4.1 years after starting antiretroviral therapy. This clonotype was obtained from a woman aged 40-49 years with HIV. The DNA is TGTGCCAGCAGCTTAGATCAGGGTTGGAACACTGAAGCTTTCTTT. Its translation reads: CASSLDQGWNTEAFF. The CDR3 plus the reference TRBV7-9 and TRBJ1-1 genes for the other parts give the full variable domain: DTGVSQNPRHKITKRGQNVTFRCDPISEHNRLYWYRQTLGQGPEFLTYFQNEAQLEKSRLLSDRFSAERPKGSFSTLEIQRTEQGDSAMYLCASSLDQGWNTEAFFGQGTRLTVV.